These T cell receptor beta chains were read from a single sample in a study of neoadjuvant anti-PD-1 for oral cavity cancer. Generated by immunoSEQ multiplex PCR, the TCRdb table keeps only in-frame clones and is missing some. The top ten clones hold about 2.4% of a sample with some 14,000 clones, 65% to 80% of them seen once. The sample consisted of PBMCs, taken after nivolumab (anti-PD-1) treatment. Source of these receptors: a person aged 35-79 years with oral cavity squamous cell carcinoma. The CDR3 runs from the conserved cysteine through the conserved F or W. The D gene is left open where the match is weak. The size of a clone is reported for some rows only, either as once, few or many, or as a class for expanded clones.

DNA: TGCGCCAGCAGCTTGGCTAGCGGGAGTGGTCATGAGCAGTTCTTC
CDR3: CASSLASGSGHEQFF
size: few
V: TRBV5-1
J: TRBJ2-1
D: TRBD2

DNA: TGCGCCAGCACCGGCAGCGGGATGAACACTGAAGCTTTCTTT
CDR3: CASTGSGMNTEAFF
size: .
V: TRBV5-1
J: TRBJ1-1
D: .

DNA: TGTGCCACCATAGCGGGAGGCATCGGAGAGACCCAGTACTTC
CDR3: CATIAGGIGETQYF
size: .
V: TRBV2
J: TRBJ2-5
D: TRBD2

DNA: TGTGCCAGCAGTGATTCAAGGGCAGGGAACACTGAAGCTTTCTTT
CDR3: CASSDSRAGNTEAFF
size: .
V: TRBV25-1
J: TRBJ1-1
D: .

DNA: TGTGCCAGTGAAAGGGGCGGGGGCGTTGGAGGAGAGCAGTACTTC
CDR3: CASERGGGVGGEQYF
size: .
V: TRBV19
J: TRBJ2-7
D: .

DNA: TGTGCCAGCAGCCACCCGGGGGGCGAGCAGTACTTC
CDR3: CASSHPGGEQYF
size: .
V: TRBV7-2
J: TRBJ2-7
D: TRBD2

DNA: TGTGCCAGCAGTTCACCAATTGTGGCAGGCAGCACTGAAGCTTTCTTT
CDR3: CASSSPIVAGSTEAFF
size: few
V: TRBV27
J: TRBJ1-1
D: .

DNA: TGTGCCAGCAGCGTAGGTGGTGTAGCTGGAAACACCATATATTTT
CDR3: CASSVGGVAGNTIYF
size: .
V: TRBV9
J: TRBJ1-3
D: .

DNA: TGTGCCAGTAGTAGACTCAATGAGCAGTTCTTC
CDR3: CASSRLNEQFF
size: few
V: TRBV19
J: TRBJ2-1
D: .

DNA: TGTGCCAGGGAAGGGACAGTCCGAGGGCCCCAGCATTTT
CDR3: CAREGTVRGPQHF
size: .
V: TRBV21-1
J: TRBJ1-5
D: .

DNA: TGTGCCAGCAGCGATCGGTCGAGCACAGATACGCAGTATTTT
CDR3: CASSDRSSTDTQYF
size: once
V: TRBV5-4
J: TRBJ2-3
D: .

DNA: TGCGCCAGCAGCTTAGGACACACTATTTCTGGGGCCAACGTCCTGACTTTC
CDR3: CASSLGHTISGANVLTF
size: .
V: TRBV5-1
J: TRBJ2-6
D: .

DNA: TGTGCCTGGAGTGGGGACAGCCTTAATGAAAAACTGTTTTTT
CDR3: CAWSGDSLNEKLFF
size: .
V: TRBV30
J: TRBJ1-4
D: TRBD1

DNA: TGTGCCAGTAGTCTCAACTGGGCAACTAATGAAAAACTGTTTTTT
CDR3: CASSLNWATNEKLFF
size: .
V: TRBV19
J: TRBJ1-4
D: .

DNA: TGCGCCAGCAGCCAAGATCTGACGCCGGGCCAGCCCCAGCATTTT
CDR3: CASSQDLTPGQPQHF
size: .
V: TRBV4-1
J: TRBJ1-5
D: .

DNA: TGTGCCAGCTCAATGGACAGGCAACCTAATCAGCCCCAGCATTTT
CDR3: CASSMDRQPNQPQHF
size: few
V: TRBV18
J: TRBJ1-5
D: TRBD1

DNA: TGTGCCAGCAGCCCGGGGGACAGGGCGGTATACGAGCAGTACTTC
CDR3: CASSPGDRAVYEQYF
size: .
V: TRBV9
J: TRBJ2-7
D: TRBD1

DNA: TGTGCCAGTAGTATAGCTGGGACAGGTTCGTACAATGAGCAGTTCTTC
CDR3: CASSIAGTGSYNEQFF
size: .
V: TRBV19
J: TRBJ2-1
D: TRBD1

DNA: TGTGCCAGCAGCCAAGATGGCGCGCCGGGGGCCAACGTCCTGACTTTC
CDR3: CASSQDGAPGANVLTF
size: .
V: TRBV4-2
J: TRBJ2-6
D: .

DNA: TGCGCCAGCAGCCCCTCACATGCGTTCTACGAGCAGTACTTC
CDR3: CASSPSHAFYEQYF
size: .
V: TRBV4-1
J: TRBJ2-7
D: .

DNA: TGCGCCAGCAGCCCTCGGGGACTTAATCTCAATGAGCAGTTCTTC
CDR3: CASSPRGLNLNEQFF
size: once
V: TRBV4-1
J: TRBJ2-1
D: .

DNA: TGTGCCAGCAGTTTATCGGGGGGGACAGGGGATGGCTACACCTTC
CDR3: CASSLSGGTGDGYTF
size: few
V: TRBV27
J: TRBJ1-2
D: TRBD1

DNA: TGTGCCAGCAGTGCACAGGCGACCTCTGGAAACACCATATATTTT
CDR3: CASSAQATSGNTIYF
size: .
V: TRBV25-1
J: TRBJ1-3
D: .

DNA: TGTGCCAGCAGTTCGGAGGGGGGCTGGTACACTGAAGCTTTCTTT
CDR3: CASSSEGGWYTEAFF
size: .
V: TRBV6-6
J: TRBJ1-1
D: .

DNA: TGTGCCAGCTCCCCGCGAAGGGAGCCAAGGGAAAAACTGTTTTTT
CDR3: CASSPRREPREKLFF
size: .
V: TRBV18
J: TRBJ1-4
D: .

DNA: TGTGCCTTGACAGGGGAAGACGGGGAGCTGTTTTTT
CDR3: CALTGEDGELFF
size: .
V: TRBV10-3
J: TRBJ2-2
D: TRBD1

DNA: TGCGCCAGCAGCCGGCGACTAGCGGGAGCAGATACGCAGTATTTT
CDR3: CASSRRLAGADTQYF
size: .
V: TRBV5-1
J: TRBJ2-3
D: TRBD2

DNA: TGTGCCAGCAGCTTCTCAGGGCGGTCTGGGGAGCAGTACTTC
CDR3: CASSFSGRSGEQYF
size: .
V: TRBV7-8
J: TRBJ2-7
D: .

DNA: TGTGCCAGCAGCTTAGGGGACTATGTAGGAGAGACCCAGTACTTC
CDR3: CASSLGDYVGETQYF
size: .
V: TRBV7-3
J: TRBJ2-5
D: TRBD2

DNA: TGTGCCAGCAGTAAACATCGGGCAGCCTACGAGCAGTACTTC
CDR3: CASSKHRAAYEQYF
size: .
V: TRBV28
J: TRBJ2-7
D: .

DNA: TGCGCCAGCAGTCGTGGACAGGGGACGCTAAACACTGAAGCTTTCTTT
CDR3: CASSRGQGTLNTEAFF
size: .
V: TRBV5-1
J: TRBJ1-1
D: TRBD1

DNA: TGTGCCAGCAGCTTTGAGTACGGGCCGGCCCCGGGGGAGCAGTACTTC
CDR3: CASSFEYGPAPGEQYF
size: .
V: TRBV7-8
J: TRBJ2-7
D: .

DNA: TGTGCCTGGATGAGGGACAGATCAGAAAAGGTGTTTTTT
CDR3: CAWMRDRSEKVFF
size: few
V: TRBV30
J: TRBJ1-4
D: TRBD1

DNA: TGTGCCAGCAGCTCGGGGCAGAAACGCATGAACACTGAAGCTTTCTTT
CDR3: CASSSGQKRMNTEAFF
size: .
V: TRBV7-8
J: TRBJ1-1
D: .

DNA: TGTGCCAGCAGTGAACGGACAGGGGGCTGGGATGAGCAGTTCTTC
CDR3: CASSERTGGWDEQFF
size: .
V: TRBV2
J: TRBJ2-1
D: TRBD1

DNA: TGTGCCAGCAGCCCGCCGGGACAGCAAAACACCGGGGAGCTGTTTTTT
CDR3: CASSPPGQQNTGELFF
size: .
V: TRBV5-4
J: TRBJ2-2
D: TRBD1

DNA: TGTGCCAGCAGTCGAGGGGCAGGGGAATACAATGAGCAGTTCTTC
CDR3: CASSRGAGEYNEQFF
size: .
V: TRBV7-9
J: TRBJ2-1
D: .

DNA: TGCGCCAGCAACTTCATCTCGGGACAGGAACCCTACGAGCAGTACTTC
CDR3: CASNFISGQEPYEQYF
size: few
V: TRBV5-1
J: TRBJ2-7
D: TRBD1

DNA: TGTGCCAGCAGCTTGGTGGGACGCCACTACGAGCAGTACTTC
CDR3: CASSLVGRHYEQYF
size: .
V: TRBV5-4
J: TRBJ2-7
D: .

DNA: TGTGCCAGCAGCCTAGCGGGGGTTCACAATGAGCAGTTCTTC
CDR3: CASSLAGVHNEQFF
size: .
V: TRBV6-5
J: TRBJ2-1
D: TRBD2

DNA: TGTGCCAGTAGTACAGCGGGAGGGGGATCGACCCAGTACTTC
CDR3: CASSTAGGGSTQYF
size: once
V: TRBV19
J: TRBJ2-5
D: TRBD2

DNA: TGTGCCACCACTCCGGGACAGGGGTGGACTGAAGCTTTCTTT
CDR3: CATTPGQGWTEAFF
size: .
V: TRBV10-3
J: TRBJ1-1
D: TRBD1

DNA: TGTGCCAGTAGCCCCGAGGCAGCGGGCAATCAGCCCCAGCATTTT
CDR3: CASSPEAAGNQPQHF
size: few
V: TRBV19
J: TRBJ1-5
D: .

DNA: TGTGCCTGGAGTGTACCGGCGGGGGGCACAGATACGCAGTATTTT
CDR3: CAWSVPAGGTDTQYF
size: .
V: TRBV30
J: TRBJ2-3
D: TRBD2

DNA: TGCAGCGTTGTGCCTCCGGGGCGGAACACTGAAGCTTTCTTT
CDR3: CSVVPPGRNTEAFF
size: once
V: TRBV29-1
J: TRBJ1-1
D: .

DNA: TGTGCCAGCAGCCTGGACAGGGGGAACACTGAAGCTTTCTTT
CDR3: CASSLDRGNTEAFF
size: .
V: TRBV14
J: TRBJ1-1
D: TRBD1

DNA: TGTGCCAGTAGTCCAGGACAGTTAAATGGCTACACCTTC
CDR3: CASSPGQLNGYTF
size: once
V: TRBV19
J: TRBJ1-2
D: .

DNA: TGTGCCAGCAGCGCCCGACAGGGTTGGAACACTGAAGCTTTCTTT
CDR3: CASSARQGWNTEAFF
size: .
V: TRBV9
J: TRBJ1-1
D: TRBD1

DNA: TGTGCCAGCAGCCCCCCGCGCGGGAGCCACGAGCAGTACTTC
CDR3: CASSPPRGSHEQYF
size: .
V: TRBV7-9
J: TRBJ2-7
D: TRBD2

DNA: TGTGCTAGCAGCCCCGGGACAAATCGAGGGACCCAGTACTTC
CDR3: CASSPGTNRGTQYF
size: .
V: TRBV7-7
J: TRBJ2-5
D: .

DNA: TGTGCCAGCAGCACTGGAAACACCATATATTTT
CDR3: CASSTGNTIYF
size: .
V: TRBV11-3
J: TRBJ1-3
D: .

DNA: TGCGCCAGCAGCTCGGTAGGACAGGCCCGTAATGAAAAACTGTTTTTT
CDR3: CASSSVGQARNEKLFF
size: .
V: TRBV5-1
J: TRBJ1-4
D: TRBD1

DNA: TGCGCCAGCAGCCCAGACAGGAACAACTACGAGCAGTACTTC
CDR3: CASSPDRNNYEQYF
size: .
V: TRBV5-1
J: TRBJ2-7
D: .

DNA: TGTGCCAGCAGCCCCGACAGCGGAAACACCATATATTTT
CDR3: CASSPDSGNTIYF
size: .
V: TRBV7-2
J: TRBJ1-3
D: .

DNA: TGTGCCAGCAGCCGATGGGGTCTACATCAGCCCCAGCATTTT
CDR3: CASSRWGLHQPQHF
size: .
V: TRBV5-6
J: TRBJ1-5
D: .